These T cell receptor beta chains were read from a single sample in a study of cytomegalovirus exposure and HLA in healthy donors. The data were produced by immunoSEQ multiplex PCR, yet TCRdb's version contains in-frame clones alone and is incomplete. The profile shows approximately 160,000 clones, 70% to 80% of them singletons. Source material: PBMCs. All receptors derive from a man younger than 35 in good health and CMV-seropositive. Both conserved end residues are part of each CDR3. A D gene is named only where the DNA matches it firmly. For some rows the clone size is stated as once, few or many, or as a class when expanded; others skip it.

cdr3_aa cdr3_nt d_call j_call v_call cdr3_length clone_size
CASSASGSGETQYF TGTGCCAGCAGTGCGAGCGGGAGTGGAGAGACCCAGTACTTC TRBD2 TRBJ2-5 TRBV6-5 14 -
CASSFRSGQVVDEQYF TGTGCCAGCAGCTTCCGTTCCGGACAGGTAGTCGACGAGCAGTACTTC TRBD1 TRBJ2-7 TRBV9 16 few
CASSTEAGGFAGELFF TGTGCCAGTAGTACGGAAGCGGGAGGGTTCGCCGGGGAGCTGTTTTTT TRBD2 TRBJ2-2 TRBV19 16 -
CASIDGQGQTIYF TGTGCCAGCATCGATGGACAGGGTCAAACCATATATTTT TRBD1 TRBJ1-3 TRBV7-8 13 -
CASSLGRRGDYGYTF TGTGCCAGCAGCTTGGGGCGTCGGGGTGACTATGGCTACACCTTC - TRBJ1-2 TRBV5-8 15 -
CASSVGPGYHQPQHF TGTGCCAGCAGCGTAGGCCCAGGGTATCACCAGCCCCAGCATTTT - TRBJ1-5 TRBV9 15 -
CASRTRGRGYEQYF TGTGCCAGCAGAACTCGGGGCAGGGGATACGAGCAGTACTTC - TRBJ2-7 TRBV28 14 -
CASSPLGGPEQYF TGTGCCAGCAGTCCCCTGGGGGGGCCCGAGCAGTACTTC - TRBJ2-7 TRBV28 13 once
CAIMGASTGELFF TGTGCCATCATGGGGGCATCCACCGGGGAGCTGTTTTTT - TRBJ2-2 TRBV10-3 13 -
CASSFVSGELFF TGTGCCAGCAGCTTCGTCTCCGGGGAGCTGTTTTTT - TRBJ2-2 TRBV5-6 12 few
CAWSPESPYGYTF TGTGCCTGGAGTCCTGAGAGCCCCTATGGCTACACCTTC - TRBJ1-2 TRBV30 13 -
CASSVFAGGNEQFF TGTGCCAGCAGCGTATTCGCGGGGGGCAATGAGCAGTTCTTC TRBD2 TRBJ2-1 TRBV9 14 -
CASSLHGQSYEQYF TGTGCCAGCAGCTTACATGGACAGTCCTACGAGCAGTACTTC - TRBJ2-7 TRBV13 14 -
CSVRSPPRYEQYF TGCAGCGTTCGTTCCCCTCCTCGGTACGAGCAGTACTTC - TRBJ2-7 TRBV29-1 13 few
CASSLEGVLDTF TGTGCCAGCAGCTTAGAAGGGGTATTAGACACCTTC - TRBJ1-2 TRBV7-9 12 few
CASSLDGGTYEQYF TGTGCCAGCAGCTTGGACGGAGGTACCTACGAGCAGTACTTC - TRBJ2-7 TRBV5-6 14 -
CASRGVALNEQFF TGTGCCAGCCGGGGTGTAGCGCTTAATGAGCAGTTCTTC - TRBJ2-1 TRBV6-5 13 -
CASSLEYEQFF TGTGCCAGCAGCCTGGAGTATGAGCAGTTCTTC - TRBJ2-1 TRBV7-9 11 once
CASSLSPGEAFF TGTGCCAGCAGCTTATCCCCGGGAGAAGCTTTCTTT - TRBJ1-1 TRBV5-4 12 -
CASSPGLHYEQYF TGCGCCAGCAGCCCCGGACTTCACTACGAGCAGTACTTC - TRBJ2-7 TRBV4-1 13 -
CASSVGTGYTEAFF TGTGCCAGCAGCGTAGGGACAGGCTACACTGAAGCTTTCTTT TRBD1 TRBJ1-1 TRBV11-2 14 -
CASMSTGVGYTF TGTGCCAGCATGTCGACAGGGGTTGGCTACACCTTC TRBD1 TRBJ1-2 TRBV6-1 12 once
CASRLGTASHEQYF TGTGCCAGCAGGCTGGGGACAGCTTCCCACGAGCAGTACTTC TRBD1 TRBJ2-7 TRBV2 14 -
CSARGYGYTF TGCAGTGCGCGCGGCTATGGCTACACCTTC - TRBJ1-2 TRBV20-1 10 few
CASSWERRNEQFF TGTGCCAGCAGCTGGGAGAGACGGAATGAGCAGTTCTTC - TRBJ2-1 TRBV11-1 13 -
CASSFVDRSPYEQYF TGTGCCAGCAGCTTCGTGGACAGGTCGCCATACGAGCAGTACTTC TRBD1 TRBJ2-7 TRBV7-2 15 -
CAWDRGLGTGELFF TGTGCCTGGGACAGGGGGCTGGGCACCGGGGAGCTGTTTTTT TRBD1 TRBJ2-2 TRBV30 14 few
CASSPSNPAGDGYTF TGTGCCAGCAGCCCTTCGAACCCTGCGGGAGATGGCTACACCTTC - TRBJ1-2 TRBV6-5 15 -
CASSFGQSYGYTF TGTGCCAGCAGTTTTGGGCAATCCTATGGCTACACCTTC - TRBJ1-2 TRBV28 13 -
CASSSSRTGANVLTF TGTGCCAGCAGTTCATCGAGGACTGGGGCCAACGTCCTGACTTTC - TRBJ2-6 TRBV28 15 few
CASSLVWREFYNEQFF TGTGCCAGCAGCTTGGTTTGGCGGGAGTTCTACAATGAGCAGTTCTTC TRBD2 TRBJ2-1 TRBV5-5 16 -
CASSQRSNQPQHF TGTGCCAGCAGTCAGCGGAGCAATCAGCCCCAGCATTTT - TRBJ1-5 TRBV6-6 13 few
CASSLSWNQGVNTEAFF TGTGCCAGCAGTTTAAGCTGGAATCAGGGGGTGAACACTGAAGCTTTCTTT TRBD1 TRBJ1-1 TRBV27 17 -
CASSPGHGNTEAFF TGTGCCAGCAGCCCGGGACACGGGAACACTGAAGCTTTCTTT - TRBJ1-1 TRBV7-9 14 once
CASRGEGSNSPLHF TGTGCCAGCAGAGGTGAGGGTAGCAATTCACCCCTCCACTTT - TRBJ1-6 TRBV2 14 -
CASSRSGSSYNEQFF TGCGCCAGCAGCCGTAGCGGTAGCTCCTACAATGAGCAGTTCTTC - TRBJ2-1 TRBV5-1 15 -
CASSLRYRTDTQYF TGTGCCAGCAGCCTACGGTACCGCACAGATACGCAGTATTTT - TRBJ2-3 TRBV9 14 once
CASSLGGQMYNEQFF TGCGCCAGCAGCTTGGGGGGACAAATGTACAATGAGCAGTTCTTC - TRBJ2-1 TRBV5-1 15 few
CASNKGERPYEQYF TGTGCCAGCAATAAGGGGGAGAGACCCTACGAGCAGTACTTC - TRBJ2-7 TRBV5-4 14 -
CASNAEVGAQETQYF TGTGCCAGCAACGCCGAAGTGGGAGCGCAAGAGACCCAGTACTTC - TRBJ2-5 TRBV9 15 -
CASGVFGSGPNTEAFF TGTGCCAGCGGCGTCTTCGGGTCCGGCCCGAACACTGAAGCTTTCTTT - TRBJ1-1 TRBV11-2 16 -
CASSLNPGQINEKLFF TGCGCCAGCAGCTTAAACCCGGGACAGATTAATGAAAAACTGTTTTTT TRBD1 TRBJ1-4 TRBV5-1 16 -
CASSLDVGGTDTQYF TGTGCCAGCAGCTTAGATGTCGGGGGCACAGATACGCAGTATTTT - TRBJ2-3 TRBV11-2 15 -
CASSLLGLAVNTGELFF TGCGCCAGCAGCTTGCTGGGACTAGCGGTGAACACCGGGGAGCTGTTTTTT TRBD2 TRBJ2-2 TRBV5-1 17 -
CASSVSQGASYGYTF TGCGCCAGCAGCGTATCACAGGGTGCAAGCTATGGCTACACCTTC - TRBJ1-2 TRBV5-1 15 -
CAWRAGRTGIKTDTQYF TGTGCCTGGAGGGCCGGCAGGACAGGGATAAAAACAGATACGCAGTATTTT TRBD1 TRBJ2-3 TRBV30 17 -
CAISESRDSANTGELFF TGTGCCATCAGTGAGTCGAGGGATTCGGCGAACACCGGGGAGCTGTTTTTT - TRBJ2-2 TRBV10-3 17 -
CASSYRDRDEQYF TGTGCCAGCAGCTACCGGGACAGGGACGAGCAGTACTTC TRBD1 TRBJ2-7 TRBV27 13 once
CASSFNHGDTGELFF TGTGCCAGCAGCTTCAACCACGGGGACACCGGGGAGCTGTTTTTT - TRBJ2-2 TRBV7-2 15 -
CASSPAGGDYGYTF TGTGCCAGTAGCCCGGCAGGGGGCGACTATGGCTACACCTTC TRBD1 TRBJ1-2 TRBV19 14 few
CAISPSGTGHTGELFF TGTGCCATCAGTCCCTCCGGGACAGGTCACACCGGGGAGCTGTTTTTT TRBD1 TRBJ2-2 TRBV10-3 16 -
CASSVGTGVGTEAFF TGTGCCAGCAGCGTTGGGACAGGGGTGGGCACTGAAGCTTTCTTT TRBD1 TRBJ1-1 TRBV7-9 15 -
CSARQGNTEAFF TGCAGCGCACGCCAGGGTAACACTGAAGCTTTCTTT - TRBJ1-1 TRBV29-1 12 -
CASSQGHRDLYEQYF TGCGCCAGCAGCCAGGGACACAGGGACCTCTACGAGCAGTACTTC - TRBJ2-7 TRBV4-3 15 -
CASSQDRPSGSGNEQFF TGCGCCAGCAGCCAAGATCGCCCTTCTGGGAGCGGCAATGAGCAGTTCTTC - TRBJ2-1 TRBV4-1 17 once
CASSTRGGLAGGVDYNEQFF TGCGCCAGCAGCACTCGGGGGGGACTAGCGGGAGGAGTGGACTACAATGAGCAGTTCTTC TRBD2 TRBJ2-1 TRBV5-1 20 -
CASMWGLTDTQYF TGTGCCAGCATGTGGGGCCTCACAGATACGCAGTATTTT - TRBJ2-3 TRBV7-2 13 -
CSVSEDGGFFEKLFF TGCAGCGTTTCCGAGGACGGGGGGTTTTTCGAAAAACTGTTTTTT - TRBJ1-4 TRBV29-1 15 -